One and the same sample provided the 32 T cell receptor beta chains below, sequenced in a study of cytotoxic CD8 clonotypes in ibrutinib-treated CLL. The repertoire was sequenced with immunoSEQ multiplex PCR; TCRdb's copy has only in-frame clones and lacks some. The data show about 160,000 clones, with more than 65% seen just once and roughly 1.9% held by the top ten. Sequenced here: PBMCs, sampled after 12 months of ibrutinib treatment. All receptors come from a human donor with chronic lymphocytic leukemia.

The J gene is TRBJ2-5, the V gene TRBV20-1; TRBD1 is a possible D gene (5 bases). This CDR3 comprises 11 residues. The ends were cut back, 7 bases at V and 1 base at J, with 7 bases in the middle. CDR1 is DFQATT and CDR2 is SNEGSKA in the germline V gene (reference sequence). The CDR3 nucleotides are TGCAGTGACAGGTCCCAAGAGACCCAGTACTTC. Amino acid sequence: CSDRSQETQYF.

The chain links TRBV9 to TRBJ1-4; 9 bases agree with TRBD1. Per the germline V gene, CDR1 is SGDLS and CDR2 is YYNGEE. This CDR3 has 15 residues. Trimming cost V 3 bases and J 2 bases; bases outside gene matches: 2. The CDR3, as DNA: TGTGCCAGCAGCGACAGGGGGCTGACTAATGAAAAACTGTTTTTT. It yields the protein CASSDRGLTNEKLFF.

This chain connects TRBV7-2 to TRBJ2-3, with D tentatively TRBD2 (5 bases). CDR1 and CDR2 from the germline V gene are SGHTA and FQGNSA. V lost 2 bases and J 1 base, leaving 13 bases between the germline ends. The length of the CDR3 is 16 residues. Here the CDR3 DNA reads TGTGCCAGCAGCTTAATCCGAGGGTGGGGCACAGATACGCAGTATTTT. Its translation is CASSLIRGWGTDTQYF.

This clone was seen a few times. The genes are TRBV7-9 and TRBJ1-4; D uncertain. This CDR3 is built from 14 residues. Deletions cut 5 bases from V and 7 bases from J, with 14 bases between. Germline values: CDR1 SEHNR, CDR2 FQNEAQ (reference sequence). This CDR3 is CASSPHERVEKLFF. The CDR3 coding sequence is TGTGCCAGCAGCCCCCATGAGCGGGTTGAAAAACTGTTTTTT.

V gene TRBV28 combines with J gene TRBJ2-2, with 11 bases aligning to TRBD2. The CDR3 totals 16 residues. Germline CDR1 MDHEN, CDR2 SYDVKM. V lost 9 bases to trimming and J lost 1 base; unmatched junction nucleotides: 7. CDR3 bases: TGTGCCAGTATAGATGGACTAGCGGGGAACACCGGGGAGCTGTTTTTT. It is translated as CASIDGLAGNTGELFF.

The DNA of the CDR3 is TGTGCCAGCAGTTACTCGTTAGCGGGGAGATACAATGAGCAGTTCTTC. Protein: CASSYSLAGRYNEQFF. This chain joins TRBV6-5 and TRBJ2-1, with 8 bases fitting TRBD2. The J segment lost 4 bases and the V segment lost 0 bases, leaving 5 bases of the junction unmatched. CDR3 size: 16 residues. Germline V gives CDR1 MNHEY, CDR2 SVGAGI.

The chain is built from TRBV4-2 and TRBJ2-1; D gene unclear. The CDR3 sequence is 15 residues long. Germline V gene lookup returns CDR1 LGHNA and CDR2 YNFKEQ. Between the trimmed V and J ends, which lost 4 bases and 4 bases, there was a span of 14 bases. The CDR3 loop is CASSLTQKGYNEQFF. The CDR3 DNA reads as TGTGCCAGCAGCCTGACACAAAAAGGGTACAATGAGCAGTTCTTC.

This chain connects TRBV18 to TRBJ1-3, with D maybe TRBD1 (6 bases). Germline values: CDR1 KGHSH, CDR2 LQKENI. Between the trimmed V and J ends, which lost 4 bases and 0 bases, there was a span of 10 bases. This CDR3 contains 15 residues. For the CDR3, the DNA is TGTGCCAGCTCACTAGACAGGAGCTCTGGAAACACCATATATTTT. Its protein product is CASSLDRSSGNTIYF.

This chain joins TRBV11-2 and TRBJ1-1; 7 bases fit TRBD1. CDR3 length: 15 residues. The V and J ends lost 4 bases and 1 base, in that order; junction bases with no gene match: 6. The germline gives CDR1 SGHAT, CDR2 FQNNGV. This CDR3 is CASSSIGTANTEAFF. The CDR3 DNA sequence: TGTGCCAGCAGCTCCATTGGGACAGCGAACACTGAAGCTTTCTTT.

The chain recombines TRBV9 with TRBJ1-3, with 7 bases that match TRBD1. The V gene's germline CDR1 is SGDLS and CDR2 YYNGEE. V gave up 4 bases and J gave up 4 bases; unmatched junction bases: 11. The CDR3 length is 16 residues. The CDR3 spells CASSPGGRGAGNTIYF. DNA for the CDR3: TGTGCCAGCAGCCCAGGCGGCAGGGGGGCCGGAAACACCATATATTTT.

V is TRBV7-2 and J is TRBJ1-1, with D uncertain. Germline CDR1 SGHTA, CDR2 FQGNSA. V was pared by 5 bases and J by 0 bases, with 7 bases between. The CDR3 is 13 residues long. CDR3 loop: CASSITMNTEAFF. In DNA form, the CDR3 reads TGTGCCAGCAGCATTACGATGAACACTGAAGCTTTCTTT.

V is TRBV25-1 and J is TRBJ2-1; D possibly corresponds to TRBD1 (5 bases). CDR1 and CDR2 from the germline V gene are MGHDK and SYGVNS. Trimming shortened V by 5 bases and J by 2 bases, and 7 bases separated the two germline ends. The CDR3 has 13 residues. The chain's CDR3 is CASSPQAYNEQFF. The CDR3 coding sequence is TGTGCCAGCAGTCCACAGGCCTACAATGAGCAGTTCTTC.

In DNA form, the CDR3 reads TGTGCCAGCAGTTTTACAGGGGGAGACTACACCTTC. Translation: CASSFTGGDYTF. The V gene is TRBV6-4, the J gene TRBJ1-2, with 8 bases aligning to TRBD1. This CDR3 has 12 residues. CDR1 is MRHNA, CDR2 SNTAGT, per germline. Trimming at V came to 5 bases and at J to 10 bases, leaving 6 bases not matched to a gene.

The chain combines TRBV4-3 with TRBJ1-1; tentatively, D is TRBD1 (5 bases). V was pared by 0 bases and J by 0 bases, with 14 bases between. CDR1 LGHNA and CDR2 YSLEER come from the germline V gene. The CDR3 spans 17 residues. The chain's CDR3 is CASSQDFRDRVNTEAFF. CDR3 nucleotide sequence: TGCGCCAGCAGCCAAGATTTCCGAGACAGAGTGAACACTGAAGCTTTCTTT.

The V call is TRBV27, the J call TRBJ2-1; no definite D call. V was trimmed by 6 bases and J by 1 base, leaving 13 bases between them. Germline V CDR1 and CDR2: MNHEY, SMNVEV (reference sequence). The CDR3 length is 15 residues. The CDR3 loop reads CASSPSPGSYNEQFF. CDR3 coding DNA: TGTGCCAGCAGCCCGTCACCCGGGTCCTACAATGAGCAGTTCTTC.

The chain carries TRBV21-1 and TRBJ1-2. TRBV21-1 is noted as a pseudogene. The CDR3 runs to 14 residues. For the CDR3, the DNA is TGTGCCAGCAGCAAAGGGACGGATAACTATGGCTACACCTTC. Protein product: CASSKGTDNYGYTF.

V gene TRBV27 combines with J gene TRBJ1-2, with 7 bases fitting TRBD1. The CDR3 is 15 amino acids. From germline, CDR1 is MNHEY and CDR2 SMNVEV (reference sequence). V gave up 6 bases and J gave up 4 bases; unmatched junction bases: 11. The CDR3, as DNA: TGTGCCAGCAGGCTGACAGGGCGATGTCTCTATGGCTACACCTTC. It is translated as CASRLTGRCLYGYTF.

V gene TRBV5-1 combines with J gene TRBJ2-3; D unresolved. The CDR3 is made up of 13 amino acids. Trimming removed 0 bases from V and 4 bases from J, with 6 bases in between. CDR1 and CDR2 from the germline V gene are SGHRS and YFSETQ. In nucleotides, the CDR3 is TGCGCCAGCAGCTTGGTTCTATCAGATACGCAGTATTTT. Its protein product is CASSLVLSDTQYF.

The chain links TRBV28 to TRBJ2-7; 8 bases match TRBD2. The CDR3 sequence is 15 residues long. The trim removed 4 bases at V and 4 bases at J, leaving 9 bases unmatched. Germline V gene lookup returns CDR1 MDHEN and CDR2 SYDVKM. The CDR3: CASSSPGLGSYEQYF. DNA of the CDR3: TGTGCCAGCAGTTCGCCGGGACTAGGTAGTTACGAGCAGTACTTC.

The rearrangement uses TRBV7-2 and TRBJ2-1; a possible D gene is TRBD1 (5 bases). Germline-derived CDR1 and CDR2 are SGHTA and FQGNSA. V lost 11 bases to trimming and J lost 6 bases, with 11 bases between them. There are 11 residues in the CDR3. The CDR3 nucleotides read TGTGCCTGTCCTAGGGGCAATGAGCAGTTCTTC. The encoded protein is CACPRGNEQFF.

The genes are TRBV2 and TRBJ1-4; 7 nucleotides align to TRBD1. This CDR3 contains 15 residues. Trimming cost V 4 bases and J 8 bases; bases outside gene matches: 10. From germline, CDR1 is SNHLY and CDR2 FYNNEI. As DNA, the CDR3 is TGTGCCAGCAGTGTTAGAGGGACAGCAACCGAAAAACTGTTTTTT. Residues: CASSVRGTATEKLFF.

This clone was seen only once. This sequence joins TRBV29-1 and TRBJ1-1; D is uncertain. The germline CDR1 and CDR2 sequences are SQVTM and ANQGSEA. Deletions cut 4 bases from V and 1 base from J, with 7 bases between. The CDR3 sequence is 12 residues long. CDR3 residues: CSVVLWNTEAFF. CDR3 in DNA: TGCAGCGTTGTTCTTTGGAACACTGAAGCTTTCTTT.

CDR3 nucleotides: TGTGCCAGTAGTATCGAGGCAGGGGTCAATTCACCCCTCCACTTT. Its translation is CASSIEAGVNSPLHF. This chain uses TRBV19 with TRBJ1-6; a weak D match, TRBD1 (6 bases). With 3 bases removed from V and 7 bases from J, the gap between germline ends came to 13 bases. Germline CDR1 and CDR2: LNHDA and SQIVND (reference sequence). This CDR3 is built from 15 residues.

The chain uses TRBV6-1 and TRBJ2-7, with D hard to call. Germline values: CDR1 MNHNS, CDR2 SASEGT. V gave up 6 bases and J gave up 7 bases, with 13 bases separating them. The CDR3 covers 12 residues. The CDR3 loop is CASRVGSWEQYF. The CDR3 region has the DNA TGTGCCAGCAGGGTAGGGTCGTGGGAGCAGTACTTC.

The rearrangement uses TRBV4-1 and TRBJ2-3; 7 positions agree with TRBD1. This CDR3 is built from 15 residues. Germline assignment: CDR1 MGHRA and CDR2 YSYEKL. The junction had 8 bases not matched to a gene; V was cut back by 5 bases and J by 3 bases. The CDR3 DNA reads TGCGCCAGCAGCAAGACAGGGTTGGAGACAGATACGCAGTATTTT. Amino acid sequence: CASSKTGLETDTQYF.

The chain joins TRBV28 to TRBJ2-1; 7 bases map to TRBD2. V lost 5 bases, J lost 0 bases, and 10 bases stayed unmatched. Per the germline V gene, CDR1 is MDHEN and CDR2 is SYDVKM. The CDR3 loop spans 17 amino acids. CDR3 coding DNA: TGTGCCAGCAGTCGACTAGCCCTTCGTAGCTCCTACAATGAGCAGTTCTTC. Protein: CASSRLALRSSYNEQFF.

V usage is TRBV7-2 and J usage is TRBJ1-5; perhaps TRBD1 as D (5 bases). The ends were cut back, 1 base at V and 4 bases at J, with 14 bases in the middle. Per the germline V gene, CDR1 is SGHTA and CDR2 is FQGNSA. The length of the CDR3 is 16 residues. The CDR3 DNA sequence: TGTGCCAGCAGCTTAGTTACCGGGGCCGGGAATCAGCCCCAGCATTTT. It translates to CASSLVTGAGNQPQHF.

The table lists this clone with a few counts. V usage is TRBV27 and J usage is TRBJ2-1; 7 positions match TRBD2. The length of the CDR3 is 14 residues. The germline gives CDR1 MNHEY, CDR2 SMNVEV (reference sequence). Trimming at V came to 6 bases and at J to 10 bases, leaving 12 bases not matched to a gene. This CDR3 is CASSRDYAPREQFF. Written as DNA, the CDR3 is TGTGCCAGCAGCCGGGACTATGCCCCTCGGGAGCAGTTCTTC.

The gene calls are TRBV7-3 and TRBJ2-1; 8 nucleotides align to TRBD2. Per the germline V gene, CDR1 is SGHTA and CDR2 is FQGTGA. This CDR3 is built from 14 residues. V shed 5 bases, J shed 7 bases, and the junction held 7 bases outside the gene matches. The CDR3 DNA follows: TGTGCCAGCAGCCTAGCCCCGGGGGGGAATGAGCAGTTCTTC. This codes for CASSLAPGGNEQFF. Based on the CDR3 plus reference TRBV7-3 and TRBJ2-1, the full variable domain is GAGVSQTPSNKVTEKGKYVELRCDPISGHTALYWYRQSLGQGPEFLIYFQGTGAADDSGLPNDRFFAVRPEGSVSTLKIQRTERGDSAVYLCASSLAPGGNEQFFGPGTRLTVL.

This chain uses TRBV6-5 with TRBJ1-1, with D hard to call. The CDR3 loop spans 13 amino acids. CDR1 is MNHEY, CDR2 SVGAGI, per germline. V was cut by 8 bases and J by 7 bases, with 17 bases left in between. DNA of the CDR3: TGTGCCAGCGGCCGAGCGGGTGGGATTGAAGCTTTCTTT. Amino acid sequence: CASGRAGGIEAFF.

The V gene is TRBV10-3, the J gene TRBJ2-3; 7 bases line up with TRBD2. The CDR3 consists of 11 residues. CDR1 ENHRY and CDR2 SYGVKD come from the germline V gene. Trimming took 10 bases from V and 9 from J; bases not matched to a gene: 7. CDR3 region: CASRGVKTQYF. The CDR3 DNA reads as TGTGCCAGCCGGGGGGTCAAGACGCAGTATTTT.

In DNA form, the CDR3 reads TGTGCCAGTAGTAAATCCCAAGGGAATCAGCCCCAGCATTTT. As protein: CASSKSQGNQPQHF. The J gene is TRBJ1-5, the V gene TRBV19; D is undetermined. The V gene's germline CDR1 is LNHDA and CDR2 SQIVND (reference sequence). The CDR3 is 14 amino acids. V was trimmed by 4 bases and J by 4 bases, leaving 11 bases between them.